This T cell receptor (beta chain) originates from a study of OX40 agonist ivuxolimab in advanced cancers. Study information: Every 2 weeks, patients received ivuxolimab intravenously, dosed at 0.01 to 10 mg/kg. It was permissible to have had prior anti-PD-1, anti-PD-L1 or anti-CTLA-4 therapy, and about 40% had some. Partial response was recorded in three patients: one hepatocellular carcinoma and two cutaneous melanoma cases.

Profiled with immunoSEQ multiplex PCR; TCRdb holds only in-frame clones, not every one. Of 99,000 or so clones listed, around 94% are singletons. The V gene's germline CDR1 is SGHAT and CDR2 FQNNGV. With V trimmed by 10 bases and J by 1 base, 7 bases remained unmatched. The CDR3 totals 14 residues. V gene TRBV11-2 combines with J gene TRBJ2-1, with 7 positions matching TRBD1. The clonotype comes from an adult with an advanced solid tumor such as melanoma, head and neck, liver or kidney cancer. The sample consisted of CD4+ or CD8+ T cells sorted from blood, taken in a trial of the OX40 agonist ivuxolimab. The CDR3 reads CATPDRASYNEQFF. In DNA, the CDR3 is TGTGCCACCCCAGACAGGGCGTCCTACAATGAGCAGTTCTTC.